One sample yielded the 23 T cell receptor beta chains listed below, sequenced in a study of control samples from healthy donors and cancer patients. The data were produced by immunoSEQ multiplex PCR, yet TCRdb's version contains in-frame clones alone and is incomplete. The data contain tens of thousands of clones, roughly 90% of them singletons. Sequenced material: PBMCs. Every receptor here comes from a man aged 35 to 55 with colorectal cancer.

The chain recombines TRBV2 with TRBJ1-2, with TRBD1 identical over 11 bases. Unmatched junction bases numbered 2, after V lost 3 bases and J lost 5 bases. The V gene's germline CDR1 is SNHLY and CDR2 FYNNEI. The CDR3 totals 14 residues. The CDR3 nucleotides are TGTGCCAGCAGTGAGGACAGGGGGCGTTATGGCTACACCTTC. This encodes CASSEDRGRYGYTF.

The V and J genes are TRBV18 and TRBJ2-6, with D possibly matching TRBD1 (6 bases). Germline loops: CDR1 KGHSH, CDR2 LQKENI. The CDR3 is made up of 19 amino acids. V lost 2 bases and J 2 bases, leaving 19 bases between the germline ends. Here the CDR3 reads CASSPILTGRSAGANVLTF. For the CDR3, the DNA is TGTGCCAGCTCACCAATCTTAACAGGGAGATCGGCTGGGGCCAACGTCCTGACTTTC.

The V gene is TRBV3-1 (or the pseudogene TRBV3-2), the J gene TRBJ1-5, with a tentative D call TRBD1 (5 bases). Looked up from germline, CDR1 is LGHDT and CDR2 is YNNKEL (reference sequence). The CDR3 has 14 amino acids. With 6 bases removed from V and 5 bases from J, the gap between germline ends came to 14 bases. The CDR3 coding sequence is TGTGCCAGCAGTTTTCAGGGTTTGGATCAGCCCCAGCATTTT. It translates to CASSFQGLDQPQHF.

This chain joins TRBV27 and TRBJ2-7; weak D call: TRBD1 (7 bases). CDR3 size: 14 residues. The V and J ends lost 3 bases and 2 bases respectively, with 11 bases between them. Germline CDR1 and CDR2: MNHEY and SMNVEV (reference sequence). The CDR3 coding sequence is TGTGCCAGCAGTTTCGCGGGACAGACCTACGAGCAGTACTTC. This encodes CASSFAGQTYEQYF.

This clone was seen a single time. The V and J genes are TRBV6-5 and TRBJ1-1; D is undetermined. Trimming removed 0 bases from V and 2 bases from J, with 13 bases in between. The V gene's germline CDR1 is MNHEY and CDR2 SVGAGI. This CDR3 is built from 16 residues. The CDR3 protein is CASSYSTFESNTEAFF. For the CDR3, the DNA is TGTGCCAGCAGTTACTCGACTTTCGAATCAAACACTGAAGCTTTCTTT.

The chain recombines TRBV27 with TRBJ2-2; 10 bases are shared with TRBD2. Germline V gene lookup returns CDR1 MNHEY and CDR2 SMNVEV (reference sequence). The CDR3 has 15 amino acids. The J segment lost 1 base and the V segment lost 7 bases, leaving 3 bases of the junction unmatched. The CDR3 loop is CASTVAGGNTGELFF. The CDR3, as DNA: TGTGCCAGCACCGTAGCGGGGGGGAACACCGGGGAGCTGTTTTTT.

Only a few counts were recorded for this clone. The rearrangement links TRBV4-1 to TRBJ1-3, with D possibly matching TRBD1 (6 bases). The CDR3 has 16 amino acids. The germline V gene has CDR1 MGHRA and CDR2 YSYEKL. The V and J ends lost 3 bases and 7 bases respectively, with 19 bases between them. The CDR3 nucleotides are TGCGCCAGCAGCCATGGACAGTTATATGTGGGGAACACCATATATTTT. It yields the protein CASSHGQLYVGNTIYF.

The rearrangement uses TRBV19 and TRBJ1-1; TRBD1 matches at 11 bases. Germline lookup yields CDR1 LNHDA and CDR2 SQIVND (reference sequence). V was pared by 5 bases and J by 1 base, with 3 bases of the junction left unmatched. CDR3 length: 15 residues. The CDR3 DNA sequence: TGTGCCAGTAGTTGGACAGGGGGCGCGAACACTGAAGCTTTCTTT. Translated, it gives CASSWTGGANTEAFF.

This clone turned up a few times. This rearrangement joins TRBV9 to TRBJ2-1; D not certain. This CDR3 spans 15 amino acids. The V end lost 0 bases, the J end lost 7 bases, and 14 bases lay between the germline ends. Per germline, CDR1 SGDLS and CDR2 YYNGEE. The CDR3 sequence: CASSVDVGLPNEQFF. The CDR3 coding sequence is TGTGCCAGCAGCGTAGATGTTGGTTTGCCAAATGAGCAGTTCTTC.

This chain links TRBV5-1 with TRBJ2-3; the D call may be TRBD1 or TRBD2 (6 bases each). This CDR3 has 15 residues. Germline V gene lookup returns CDR1 SGHRS and CDR2 YFSETQ. With 0 bases removed from V and 2 bases from J, the gap between germline ends came to 10 bases. The CDR3 is CASSLEGGNTDTQYF. CDR3 in DNA: TGCGCCAGCAGCTTGGAGGGGGGCAACACAGATACGCAGTATTTT.

The chain couples TRBV28 to TRBJ2-1; TRBD2 agrees at 15 bases. Losses at the gene ends were 6 bases for V and 0 bases for J; bases not matched to a gene: 0. Germline V CDR1 and CDR2: MDHEN, SYDVKM. CDR3 length equals 16 residues. CDR3 bases: TGTGCCAGCAGGGGACTAGCGGGAGGCTCCTACAATGAGCAGTTCTTC. Encoded protein: CASRGLAGGSYNEQFF.

V is TRBV7-6 and J is TRBJ2-7; 8 bases match TRBD1. V shed 5 bases, J shed 5 bases, and the junction held 2 bases outside the gene matches. Germline V CDR1 and CDR2: SGHVS, FNYEAQ. This CDR3 contains 12 residues. For the CDR3, the DNA is TGTGCCAGCAGCGCGGACAGGGACGAGCAGTACTTC. As protein: CASSADRDEQYF.

The genes are TRBV12-5 and TRBJ2-2; no definite D call. The V and J ends lost 3 bases and 5 bases respectively, with 4 bases between them. The germline V gene has CDR1 LGHNT and CDR2 FRNRAP. The CDR3 contains 12 residues. The CDR3 loop reads CASGFGTGELFF. Written as DNA, the CDR3 is TGTGCTAGTGGTTTTGGTACCGGGGAGCTGTTTTTT. Using reference TRBV12-5 and TRBJ2-2 for the parts outside the CDR3, the full variable domain is DARVTQTPRHKVTEMGQEVTMRCQPILGHNTVFWYRQTMMQGLELLAYFRNRAPLDDSGMPKDRFSAEMPDATLATLKIQPSEPRDSAVYFCASGFGTGELFFGEGSRLTVL.

This clone was seen once. The V call is TRBV7-2, the J call TRBJ2-5, with a weak D call TRBD2 (6 bases). The CDR3 extends over 13 amino acids. V was shortened by 5 bases and J by 7 bases, with 14 bases between the two germline ends. Germline CDR1 is SGHTA and CDR2 is FQGNSA. The CDR3 DNA reads TGTGCCAGCAGCCAATTAGCGGAGGGGACCCAGTACTTC. It translates to CASSQLAEGTQYF.

The genes are TRBV7-9 and TRBJ2-7, with D possibly TRBD2 on 5 matching bases. The CDR3 is 14 amino acids. Per germline, CDR1 SEHNR and CDR2 FQNEAQ (reference sequence). Trimming cost V 5 bases and J 2 bases, with 13 bases left between them. CDR3 protein: CASSHSGSPYEQYF. DNA for the CDR3: TGTGCCAGCAGCCATTCTGGGAGCCCCTACGAGCAGTACTTC.

The V and J genes are TRBV7-9 and TRBJ2-5; 11 bases line up with TRBD2. Trimming took 4 bases from V and 8 from J; bases not matched to a gene: 6. The CDR3 sequence is 14 residues long. From germline, CDR1 is SEHNR and CDR2 FQNEAQ (reference sequence). The CDR3, as DNA: TGTGCCAGCAGCTCACTAGCGGGAGCGATCACCCAGTACTTC. Translation gives CASSSLAGAITQYF.

J is TRBJ2-7 and V is TRBV10-3; the D gene is possibly TRBD2 (6 bases). Germline V lookup: CDR1 ENHRY, CDR2 SYGVKD. The CDR3 sequence is 16 residues long. V lost 3 bases, J lost 3 bases, and 18 bases lay in between. The CDR3 DNA is TGTGCCATCAGTGACCCGACTAGTGGCCCTCTCTACGAGCAGTACTTC. This translates into CAISDPTSGPLYEQYF.

V usage is TRBV19 and J usage is TRBJ2-2; 7 bases are shared with TRBD2. The CDR3 contains 14 residues. The V segment lost 5 bases and the J segment 3 bases; nucleotides outside the gene matches: 3. Germline V gene lookup returns CDR1 LNHDA and CDR2 SQIVND (reference sequence). In DNA, the CDR3 is TGTGCCAGTAGTGGGACTAAGGACACCGGGGAGCTGTTTTTT. Protein sequence: CASSGTKDTGELFF.

This clone was seen just once. J is TRBJ2-1 and V is TRBV16, with D uncertain. The V gene lost 4 bases and the J gene lost 4 bases, with 8 bases spanning the gap. Germline-derived CDR1 and CDR2 are KGHSY and FQNENV. CDR3 size: 13 residues. CDR3 sequence: CASSPSLYNEQFF. CDR3 nucleotide sequence: TGTGCCAGCAGCCCGTCACTGTACAATGAGCAGTTCTTC. Full variable domain (outside the CDR3, taken from reference TRBV16 and TRBJ2-1): GEEVAQTPKHLVRGEGQKAKLYCAPIKGHSYVFWYQQVLKNEFKFLISFQNENVFDETGMPKERFSAKCLPNSPCSLEIQATKLEDSAVYFCASSPSLYNEQFFGPGTRLTVL.

This clone showed up just once. The genes are TRBV7-9 and TRBJ2-1, with D perhaps TRBD1 (5 bases). Germline loops: CDR1 SEHNR, CDR2 FQNEAQ (reference sequence). The V and J ends lost 1 base and 5 bases respectively, with 6 bases between them. CDR3 length: 13 amino acids. CDR3 residues: CASSLGQNNEQFF. The CDR3 DNA sequence: TGTGCCAGCAGCTTAGGACAGAACAATGAGCAGTTCTTC. The full variable domain, with the rest looked up from reference TRBV7-9 and TRBJ2-1, is DTGVSQNPRHKITKRGQNVTFRCDPISEHNRLYWYRQTLGQGPEFLTYFQNEAQLEKSRLLSDRFSAERPKGSFSTLEIQRTEQGDSAMYLCASSLGQNNEQFFGPGTRLTVL.

This clone was recorded once. V usage is TRBV21-1 and J usage is TRBJ2-5. TRBV21-1 is a recognized pseudogene. This CDR3 has 14 residues. CDR3 in amino acids: CASSKGGTQETQYF. The CDR3 nucleotides read TGTGCCAGCAGCAAGGGCGGCACTCAAGAGACCCAGTACTTC.

The rearrangement uses TRBV3-1 (or the pseudogene TRBV3-2) and TRBJ1-1, with 9 bases aligning to TRBD1. The CDR3 length is 14 residues. The V and J ends lost 2 bases and 8 bases, in that order; junction bases with no gene match: 6. Germline CDR1 reads LGHDT; CDR2 reads YNNKEL (reference sequence). The chain's CDR3 is CASSQTPGTGEAFF. In nucleotides, the CDR3 is TGTGCCAGCAGCCAAACCCCCGGGACAGGGGAAGCTTTCTTT.

This clone appeared a single time. The chain is built from TRBV6-2 or TRBV6-3 and TRBJ2-7, with 16 bases lining up with TRBD2. The CDR3 is 17 residues long. The trim removed 4 bases at V and 5 bases at J, leaving 8 bases unmatched. Per germline, CDR1 MNHEY and CDR2 SVGEGT. This CDR3 reads CASSLTGLAGGFNEQYF. In DNA, the CDR3 is TGTGCCAGCAGTTTAACGGGACTAGCGGGAGGGTTCAACGAGCAGTACTTC.